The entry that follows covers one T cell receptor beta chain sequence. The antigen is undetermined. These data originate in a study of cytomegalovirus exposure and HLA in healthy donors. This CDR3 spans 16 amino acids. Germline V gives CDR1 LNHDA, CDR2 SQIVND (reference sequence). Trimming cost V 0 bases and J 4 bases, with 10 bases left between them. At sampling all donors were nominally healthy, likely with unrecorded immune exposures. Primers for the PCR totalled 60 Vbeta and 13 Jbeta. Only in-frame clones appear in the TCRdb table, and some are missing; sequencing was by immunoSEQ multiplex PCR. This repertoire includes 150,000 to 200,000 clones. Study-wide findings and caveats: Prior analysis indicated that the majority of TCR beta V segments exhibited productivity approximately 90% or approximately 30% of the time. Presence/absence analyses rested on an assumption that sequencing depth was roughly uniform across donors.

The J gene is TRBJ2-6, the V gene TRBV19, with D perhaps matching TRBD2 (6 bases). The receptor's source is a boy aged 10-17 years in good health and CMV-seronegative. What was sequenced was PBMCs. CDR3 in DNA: TGTGCCAGTAGTATAGATGGAGGGGCCGGGGCCAACGTCCTGACTTTC. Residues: CASSIDGGAGANVLTF.